This TCR beta chain was identified during a study of T cells after yellow fever vaccination. Study findings and constraints: Reappearance after the booster was seen for most primary-vaccination clones, at approximately 97% CD4 and around 90% CD8. Some clonotypes, a small share, were shared between CD4 and CD8 compartments.

There are a few counts of this clonotype. Its antigen is still unknown. The CDR3 has 13 residues. Germline V gene data show CDR1 as SGHKS and CDR2 as YYEKEE (reference sequence). V was trimmed by 5 bases and J by 1 base, leaving 9 bases between them. Universal primer sites and UMIs were introduced during 5'RACE template-switching synthesis of TCR cDNA. TCRdb reanalysed the 5' RACE reads using MiXCR and keeps one entry per CDR3 protein. The sample records 120,000 or so distinct CDR3 sequences, 8% to 10% being singletons. The starting material was CD8+ T cells sorted from PBMCs, obtained on the day of the yellow fever booster vaccination. This receptor was identified in a man between 18 and 35 years old who received the YFV17D yellow fever vaccine. V gene TRBV5-5 combines with J gene TRBJ1-1, with no clear D. The CDR3 nucleotides are TGTGCCAGCAGACTAAACAGGAACACTGAAGCTTTCTTT. Encoded protein: CASRLNRNTEAFF.